Listed below are T cell receptor beta chains from one sample, sequenced in a study of shared clonotypes between healthy human individuals. The repertoire was sequenced with immunoSEQ multiplex PCR; TCRdb's copy has only in-frame clones and lacks some. The data hold roughly 2,000,000 clones, with about 94% observed a single time. Input material: naive CD8+ T cells from PBMCs. The source is a man between 18 and 35 years old in good health. Some clones in this sample may be carry-over from other donors' samples. CDR3s include the opening cysteine and the closing phenylalanine or tryptophan. Each record gives: clone size, J gene, V gene, D gene, CDR3 protein, CDR3 DNA. A D gene is named only where the DNA matches it firmly. Not every row has a clone size; where given, it reads once, few, many or a size class.

abundance: NA
j_gene: TRBJ2-7
v_gene: TRBV2
d_gene: TRBD2
CDR3aa: CASSPIRTSGLSSYEQYF
CDR3nt: TGTGCCAGCAGTCCTATTAGGACTAGCGGACTAAGCTCCTACGAGCAGTACTTC

abundance: NA
j_gene: TRBJ1-4
v_gene: TRBV28
d_gene: NA
CDR3aa: CASSLGAATNEKLFF
CDR3nt: TGTGCCAGCAGCCTAGGGGCAGCAACTAATGAAAAACTGTTTTTT

abundance: NA
j_gene: TRBJ2-1
v_gene: TRBV28
d_gene: TRBD2
CDR3aa: CASSLVGGDNEQFF
CDR3nt: TGTGCCAGCAGTTTGGTCGGGGGGGACAATGAGCAGTTCTTC

abundance: NA
j_gene: TRBJ2-7
v_gene: TRBV29-1
d_gene: TRBD2
CDR3aa: CSVATSGSVNEQYF
CDR3nt: TGCAGCGTCGCTACTAGCGGGAGTGTCAACGAGCAGTACTTC

abundance: NA
j_gene: TRBJ1-1
v_gene: TRBV19
d_gene: NA
CDR3aa: CASSIDTRGVLGTEAFF
CDR3nt: TGTGCCAGTAGTATAGATACGAGGGGCGTATTGGGCACTGAAGCTTTCTTT

abundance: NA
j_gene: TRBJ1-1
v_gene: TRBV27
d_gene: NA
CDR3aa: CASKPGRYTEAFF
CDR3nt: TGTGCCAGCAAACCCGGACGCTACACTGAAGCTTTCTTT

abundance: NA
j_gene: TRBJ2-2
v_gene: TRBV28
d_gene: NA
CDR3aa: CASSSRVPGELFF
CDR3nt: TGTGCCAGCAGTTCCAGGGTACCCGGGGAGCTGTTTTTT

abundance: NA
j_gene: TRBJ2-3
v_gene: TRBV9
d_gene: NA
CDR3aa: CASSARQGISTDTQYF
CDR3nt: TGTGCCAGCAGCGCACGACAAGGAATAAGCACAGATACGCAGTATTTT

abundance: NA
j_gene: TRBJ2-1
v_gene: TRBV19
d_gene: NA
CDR3aa: CASSLFSTEYNEQFF
CDR3nt: TGTGCCAGTAGCCTATTCTCGACAGAATACAATGAGCAGTTCTTC

abundance: NA
j_gene: TRBJ2-1
v_gene: TRBV4-1
d_gene: TRBD2
CDR3aa: CASSQATSGGTYNEQFF
CDR3nt: TGCGCCAGCAGCCAAGCGACTAGCGGGGGAACTTACAATGAGCAGTTCTTC

abundance: NA
j_gene: TRBJ1-3
v_gene: TRBV7-9
d_gene: NA
CDR3aa: CASSLGPISGNTIYF
CDR3nt: TGTGCCAGCAGCTTAGGGCCCATCTCTGGAAACACCATATATTTT

abundance: NA
j_gene: TRBJ2-7
v_gene: TRBV29-1
d_gene: NA
CDR3aa: CSVEDWQGGGYEQYF
CDR3nt: TGCAGCGTTGAAGATTGGCAGGGGGGAGGGTACGAGCAGTACTTC

abundance: NA
j_gene: TRBJ2-7
v_gene: TRBV28
d_gene: NA
CDR3aa: CASSLSWVTGEQYF
CDR3nt: TGTGCCAGCAGTTTATCGTGGGTGACCGGCGAGCAGTACTTC

abundance: once
j_gene: TRBJ2-5
v_gene: TRBV7-8
d_gene: NA
CDR3aa: CASRPGGAETQYF
CDR3nt: TGTGCCAGCCGTCCCGGCGGGGCTGAGACCCAGTACTTC

abundance: once
j_gene: TRBJ1-4
v_gene: TRBV15
d_gene: NA
CDR3aa: CATSRARPAGNEKLFF
CDR3nt: TGTGCCACCAGCAGGGCCCGGCCAGCCGGGAACGAAAAACTGTTTTTT

abundance: once
j_gene: TRBJ2-3
v_gene: TRBV11-2
d_gene: TRBD2
CDR3aa: CASSLAGGPTDTQYF
CDR3nt: TGTGCCAGCAGCCTAGCGGGAGGGCCAACAGATACGCAGTATTTT

abundance: NA
j_gene: TRBJ2-3
v_gene: TRBV27
d_gene: NA
CDR3aa: CASSFLYLEGADTQYF
CDR3nt: TGTGCCAGCAGTTTTCTCTATTTGGAAGGCGCAGATACGCAGTATTTT

abundance: NA
j_gene: TRBJ1-5
v_gene: TRBV2
d_gene: TRBD1
CDR3aa: CASRMDRGNQPQHF
CDR3nt: TGTGCCAGCAGAATGGACAGGGGCAATCAGCCCCAGCATTTT

abundance: once
j_gene: TRBJ2-7
v_gene: TRBV15
d_gene: NA
CDR3aa: CATSGSGDSAYEQYF
CDR3nt: TGTGCCACCAGCGGCAGTGGAGACAGCGCCTACGAGCAGTACTTC

abundance: NA
j_gene: TRBJ1-4
v_gene: TRBV7-8
d_gene: NA
CDR3aa: CASSIPRGSTNEKLFF
CDR3nt: TGTGCCAGCAGCATACCCCGGGGGTCAACTAATGAAAAACTGTTTTTT

abundance: NA
j_gene: TRBJ2-3
v_gene: TRBV2
d_gene: TRBD2
CDR3aa: CASSEGTSEHTDTQYF
CDR3nt: TGTGCCAGCAGTGAGGGGACTAGCGAACACACAGATACGCAGTATTTT

abundance: NA
j_gene: TRBJ2-1
v_gene: TRBV9
d_gene: TRBD2
CDR3aa: CASSVPSSRGVYNEQFF
CDR3nt: TGTGCCAGCAGCGTACCCAGCTCTCGGGGGGTCTACAATGAGCAGTTCTTC

abundance: NA
j_gene: TRBJ2-1
v_gene: TRBV19
d_gene: TRBD2
CDR3aa: CASSPLAGGRNEQFF
CDR3nt: TGTGCCAGTAGCCCACTAGCGGGAGGCCGGAATGAGCAGTTCTTC

abundance: NA
j_gene: TRBJ1-4
v_gene: TRBV2
d_gene: NA
CDR3aa: CASRPPGRGDNEKLFF
CDR3nt: TGTGCCAGCAGGCCCCCCGGCAGGGGAGATAATGAAAAACTGTTTTTT

abundance: NA
j_gene: TRBJ2-1
v_gene: TRBV9
d_gene: NA
CDR3aa: CASTGAGSEQFF
CDR3nt: TGTGCCAGCACCGGGGCGGGCAGTGAGCAGTTCTTC

abundance: NA
j_gene: TRBJ2-3
v_gene: TRBV29-1
d_gene: TRBD2
CDR3aa: CSVEAPGASGGSTDTQYF
CDR3nt: TGCAGCGTTGAAGCTCCCGGGGCTAGCGGGGGCAGCACAGATACGCAGTATTTT

abundance: NA
j_gene: TRBJ2-5
v_gene: TRBV5-4
d_gene: TRBD1
CDR3aa: CASSSRTGEETQYF
CDR3nt: TGTGCCAGCAGCTCTAGGACAGGCGAAGAGACCCAGTACTTC

abundance: NA
j_gene: TRBJ1-2
v_gene: TRBV4-1
d_gene: NA
CDR3aa: CASSQDRKNYGYTF
CDR3nt: TGCGCCAGCAGCCAAGATCGGAAGAACTATGGCTACACCTTC

abundance: NA
j_gene: TRBJ2-3
v_gene: TRBV27
d_gene: TRBD2
CDR3aa: CASSSLAGGPIGSDTQYF
CDR3nt: TGTGCCAGCAGTTCTCTAGCGGGAGGGCCCATAGGATCAGATACGCAGTATTTT

abundance: NA
j_gene: TRBJ1-2
v_gene: TRBV5-6
d_gene: NA
CDR3aa: CASSLEWPGSPYGYTF
CDR3nt: TGTGCCAGCAGCTTGGAGTGGCCGGGTAGTCCCTATGGCTACACCTTC

abundance: NA
j_gene: TRBJ2-7
v_gene: TRBV10-1
d_gene: TRBD2
CDR3aa: CASSEFPRTSGRARDEQYF
CDR3nt: TGCGCCAGCAGTGAATTCCCCCGGACTAGCGGGAGGGCCAGGGACGAGCAGTACTTC